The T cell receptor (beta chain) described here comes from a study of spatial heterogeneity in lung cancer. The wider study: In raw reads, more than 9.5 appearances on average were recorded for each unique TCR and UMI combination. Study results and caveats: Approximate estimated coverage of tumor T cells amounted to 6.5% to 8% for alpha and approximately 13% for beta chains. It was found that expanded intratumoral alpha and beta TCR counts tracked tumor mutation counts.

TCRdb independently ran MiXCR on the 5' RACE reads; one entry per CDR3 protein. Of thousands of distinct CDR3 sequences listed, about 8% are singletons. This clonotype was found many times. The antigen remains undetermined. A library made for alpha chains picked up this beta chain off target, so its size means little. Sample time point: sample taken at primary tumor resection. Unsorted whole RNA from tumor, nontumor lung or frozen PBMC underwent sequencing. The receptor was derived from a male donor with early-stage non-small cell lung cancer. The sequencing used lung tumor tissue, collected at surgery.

Written as DNA, the CDR3 is TGTGCCAGCAGCTCCCAGCGGGAGGGATACAATGAGCAGTTCTTC. The encoded protein is CASSSQREGYNEQFF. The chain uses TRBV7-2 and TRBJ2-1; 10 bases line up with TRBD2. J was trimmed by 4 bases and V by 4 bases; bases with no gene match: 4. Germline CDR1 and CDR2: SGHTA and FQGNSA. The length of the CDR3 is 15 residues.